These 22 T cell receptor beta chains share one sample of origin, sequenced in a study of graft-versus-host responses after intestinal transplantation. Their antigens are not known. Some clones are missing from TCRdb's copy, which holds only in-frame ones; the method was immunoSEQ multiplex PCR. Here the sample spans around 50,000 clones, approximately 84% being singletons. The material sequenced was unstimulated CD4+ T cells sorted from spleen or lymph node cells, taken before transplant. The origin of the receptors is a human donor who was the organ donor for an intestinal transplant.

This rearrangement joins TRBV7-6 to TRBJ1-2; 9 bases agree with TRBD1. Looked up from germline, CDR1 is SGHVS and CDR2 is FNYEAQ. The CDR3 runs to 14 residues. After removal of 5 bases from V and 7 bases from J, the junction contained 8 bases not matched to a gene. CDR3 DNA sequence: TGTGCCAGCAGCGCCTCGGGGACAGGGTTTGGCTACACCTTC. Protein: CASSASGTGFGYTF.

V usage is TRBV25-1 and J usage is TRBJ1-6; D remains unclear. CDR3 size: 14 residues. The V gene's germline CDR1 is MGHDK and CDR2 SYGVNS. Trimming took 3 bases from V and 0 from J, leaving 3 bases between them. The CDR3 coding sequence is TGTGCCAGCAGTGACAGCTCCTATAATTCACCCCTCCACTTT. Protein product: CASSDSSYNSPLHF.

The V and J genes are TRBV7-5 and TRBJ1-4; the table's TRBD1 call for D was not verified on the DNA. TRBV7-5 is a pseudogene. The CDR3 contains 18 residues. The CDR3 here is CVRSPEGTGGNQGEKLFF. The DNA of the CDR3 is TGTGTCAGAAGCCCCGAGGGGACAGGGGGCAATCAAGGAGAAAAACTGTTTTTT.

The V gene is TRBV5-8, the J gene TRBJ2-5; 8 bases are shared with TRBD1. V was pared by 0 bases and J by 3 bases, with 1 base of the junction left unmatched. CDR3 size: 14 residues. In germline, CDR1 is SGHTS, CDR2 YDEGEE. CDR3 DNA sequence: TGTGCCAGCAGCTTGGGACAGGGGAAAGAGACCCAGTACTTC. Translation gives CASSLGQGKETQYF.

The chain's CDR3 is CASSYQGTGELFF. In DNA, the CDR3 is TGTGCCAGCAGTTATCAGGGCACCGGGGAGCTGTTTTTT. The rearrangement uses TRBV7-9 and TRBJ2-2, with a possible D match to TRBD1 (5 bases). The CDR3 has 13 residues. Trimming removed 6 bases from V and 4 bases from J, with 9 bases in between. Per the germline V gene, CDR1 is SEHNR and CDR2 is FQNEAQ (reference sequence).

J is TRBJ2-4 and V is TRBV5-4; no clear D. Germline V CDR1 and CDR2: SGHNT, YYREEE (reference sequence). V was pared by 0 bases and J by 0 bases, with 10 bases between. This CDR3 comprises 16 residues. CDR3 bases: TGTGCCAGCAGCTTGGGTTCCGAAGTAGCCAAAAACATTCAGTACTTC. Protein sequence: CASSLGSEVAKNIQYF.

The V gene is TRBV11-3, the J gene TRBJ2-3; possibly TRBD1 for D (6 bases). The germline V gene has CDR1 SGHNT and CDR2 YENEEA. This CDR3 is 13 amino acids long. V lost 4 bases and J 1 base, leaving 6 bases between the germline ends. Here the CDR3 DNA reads TGTGCCAGCAGCTGGACAGGCACAGATACGCAGTATTTT. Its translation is CASSWTGTDTQYF.

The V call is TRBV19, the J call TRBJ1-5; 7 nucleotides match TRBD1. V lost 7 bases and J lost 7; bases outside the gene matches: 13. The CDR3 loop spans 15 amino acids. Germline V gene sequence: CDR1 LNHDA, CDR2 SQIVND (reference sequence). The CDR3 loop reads CASNTAGGTGQPQHF. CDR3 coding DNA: TGTGCCAGTAACACAGCAGGGGGTACGGGGCAGCCCCAGCATTTT.

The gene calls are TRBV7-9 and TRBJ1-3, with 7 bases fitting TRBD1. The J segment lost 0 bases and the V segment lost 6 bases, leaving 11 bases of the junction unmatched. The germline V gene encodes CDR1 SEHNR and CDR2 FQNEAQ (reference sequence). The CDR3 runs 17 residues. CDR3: CASRDRDYKSSGNTIYF. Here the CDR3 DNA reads TGTGCCAGCAGAGACAGGGATTACAAAAGCTCTGGAAACACCATATATTTT.

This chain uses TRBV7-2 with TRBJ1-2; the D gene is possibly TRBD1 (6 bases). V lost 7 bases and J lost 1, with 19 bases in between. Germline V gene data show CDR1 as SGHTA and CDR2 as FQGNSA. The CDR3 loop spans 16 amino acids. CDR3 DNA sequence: TGTGCCAGCAAGCAACAGGGCCCAACTATTAACTATGGCTACACCTTC. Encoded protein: CASKQQGPTINYGYTF. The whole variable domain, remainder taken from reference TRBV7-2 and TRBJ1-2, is GAGVSQSPSNKVTEKGKDVELRCDPISGHTALYWYRQSLGQGLEFLIYFQGNSAPDKSGLPSDRFSAERTGGSVSTLTIQRTQQEDSAVYLCASKQQGPTINYGYTFGSGTRLTVV.

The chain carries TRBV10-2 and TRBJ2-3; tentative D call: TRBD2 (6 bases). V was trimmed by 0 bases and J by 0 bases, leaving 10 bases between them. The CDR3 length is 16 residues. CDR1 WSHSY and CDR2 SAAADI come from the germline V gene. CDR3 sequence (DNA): TGCGCCAGCAGTGAGTCCGGAGGGTATAGCACAGATACGCAGTATTTT. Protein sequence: CASSESGGYSTDTQYF.

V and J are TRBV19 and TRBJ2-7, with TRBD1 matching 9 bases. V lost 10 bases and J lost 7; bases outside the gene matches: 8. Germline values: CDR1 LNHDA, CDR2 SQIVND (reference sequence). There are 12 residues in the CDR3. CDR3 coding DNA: TGTGCCACTGGACAGGGGTTTGGGGAGCAGTACTTC. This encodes CATGQGFGEQYF.

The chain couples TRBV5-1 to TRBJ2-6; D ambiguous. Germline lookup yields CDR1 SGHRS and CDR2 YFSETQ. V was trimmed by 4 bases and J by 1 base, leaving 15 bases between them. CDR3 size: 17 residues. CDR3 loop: CASSTHQAESGANVLTF. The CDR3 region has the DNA TGCGCCAGCAGCACCCACCAGGCCGAATCTGGGGCCAACGTCCTGACTTTC.

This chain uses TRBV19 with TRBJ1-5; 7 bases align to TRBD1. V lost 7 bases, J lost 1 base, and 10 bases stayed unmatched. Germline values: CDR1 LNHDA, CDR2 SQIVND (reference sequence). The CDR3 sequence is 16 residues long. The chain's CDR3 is CASTDRAPSSNQPQHF. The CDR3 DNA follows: TGTGCCAGTACCGACAGGGCCCCTAGCAGCAATCAGCCCCAGCATTTT.

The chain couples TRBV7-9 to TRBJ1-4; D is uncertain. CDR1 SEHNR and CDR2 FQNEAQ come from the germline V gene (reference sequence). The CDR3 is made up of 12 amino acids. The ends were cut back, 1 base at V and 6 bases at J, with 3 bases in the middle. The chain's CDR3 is CASSLGHEKLFF. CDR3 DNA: TGTGCCAGCAGCTTAGGACATGAAAAACTGTTTTTT.

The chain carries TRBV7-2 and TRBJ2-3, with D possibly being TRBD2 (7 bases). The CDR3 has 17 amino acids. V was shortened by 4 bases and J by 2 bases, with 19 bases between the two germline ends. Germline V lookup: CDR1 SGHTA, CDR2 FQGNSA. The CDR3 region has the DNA TGTGCCAGCAGCTCACGGGGGCGGGGGCCTTACACAGATACGCAGTATTTT. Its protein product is CASSSRGRGPYTDTQYF.

The CDR3 region has the DNA TGTGCCAGCAGCTTAGCAACAAGGGACAGCTCGAACACTGAAGCTTTCTTT. Encoded protein: CASSLATRDSSNTEAFF. The rearrangement links TRBV7-6 to TRBJ1-1; 7 positions match TRBD1. The CDR3 spans 17 residues. The germline CDR1 and CDR2 sequences are SGHVS and FNYEAQ. Trimming removed 0 bases from V and 1 base from J; junction bases left unmatched: 8.

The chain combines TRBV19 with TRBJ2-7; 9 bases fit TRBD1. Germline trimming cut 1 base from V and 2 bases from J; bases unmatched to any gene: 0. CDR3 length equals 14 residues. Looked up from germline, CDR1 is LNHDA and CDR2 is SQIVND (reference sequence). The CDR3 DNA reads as TGTGCCAGTAGTATAGGACAGGGGGCCTACGAGCAGTACTTC. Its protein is CASSIGQGAYEQYF.

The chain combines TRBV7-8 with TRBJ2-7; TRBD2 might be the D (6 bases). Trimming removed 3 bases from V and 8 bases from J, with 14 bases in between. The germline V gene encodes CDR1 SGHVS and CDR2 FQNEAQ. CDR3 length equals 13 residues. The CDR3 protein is CASSLPGTFKQYF. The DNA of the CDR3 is TGTGCCAGCAGCTTGCCCGGGACTTTTAAGCAGTACTTC.

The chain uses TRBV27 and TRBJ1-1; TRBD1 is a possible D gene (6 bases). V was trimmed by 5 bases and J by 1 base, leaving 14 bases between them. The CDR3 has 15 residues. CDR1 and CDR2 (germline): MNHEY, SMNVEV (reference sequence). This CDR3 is CASSHRTEGNTEAFF. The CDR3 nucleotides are TGTGCCAGCAGTCATAGGACAGAAGGGAACACTGAAGCTTTCTTT.

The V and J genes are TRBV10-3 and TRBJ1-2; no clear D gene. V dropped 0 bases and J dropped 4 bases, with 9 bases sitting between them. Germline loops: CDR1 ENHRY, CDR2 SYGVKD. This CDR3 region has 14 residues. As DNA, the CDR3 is TGTGCCATCAGTGAGTCGGGAGGGAGCTATGGCTACACCTTC. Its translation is CAISESGGSYGYTF.

This chain's CDR3 is CASSPVRAYEQYF. The CDR3 DNA reads as TGTGCCAGCTCACCGGTCCGTGCCTACGAGCAGTACTTC. V is TRBV18 and J is TRBJ2-7; D remains unclear. V was cut by 3 bases and J by 2 bases, with 8 bases left in between. The CDR3 has 13 residues. The V gene's germline CDR1 is KGHSH and CDR2 LQKENI.